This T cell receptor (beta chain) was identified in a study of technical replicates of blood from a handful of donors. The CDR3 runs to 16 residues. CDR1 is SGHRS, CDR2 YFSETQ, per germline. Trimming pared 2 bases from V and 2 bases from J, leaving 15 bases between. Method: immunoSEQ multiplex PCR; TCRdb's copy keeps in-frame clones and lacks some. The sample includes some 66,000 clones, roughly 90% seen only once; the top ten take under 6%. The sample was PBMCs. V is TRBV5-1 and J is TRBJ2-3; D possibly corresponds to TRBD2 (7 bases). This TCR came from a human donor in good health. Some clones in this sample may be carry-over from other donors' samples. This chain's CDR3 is CASSLSGTLYTDTQYF. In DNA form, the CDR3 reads TGCGCCAGCAGCTTAAGCGGGACACTATACACAGATACGCAGTATTTT.